A single sample is the source of the 13 T cell receptor beta chains below, sequenced in a study of blood T cell repertoires in COVID-19 (TCRdb year 2020). Library creation used the immunoSEQ multiplex PCR assay. TCRdb carries this immuneACCESS record with in-frame sequences only. Its versions omit some clonotypes, under half of them owing to an unresolved V gene in the studies checked, with the rest unexplained. This sample comprises 140,000 or so clones, around nine tenths of them detected only once. Of the sample, around 1.5% falls within the top ten clones. The source material was peripheral blood. These receptors all stem from a human donor in a cohort sampled during active COVID-19.

This clone was picked up a small number of times. The chain links TRBV7-9 to TRBJ1-5; 7 positions agree with TRBD1. The CDR3 has 14 amino acids. Germline V gene sequence: CDR1 SEHNR, CDR2 FQNEAQ (reference sequence). The trim removed 3 bases at V and 6 bases at J, leaving 5 bases unmatched. CDR3 region: CASSFPGGSQPQHF. The DNA for the CDR3 is TGTGCCAGCAGCTTCCCAGGGGGGAGTCAGCCCCAGCATTTT.

The J gene is TRBJ2-2, the V gene TRBV6-5, with D tentatively TRBD2 (5 bases). Germline V gene data show CDR1 as MNHEY and CDR2 as SVGAGI. Trimming stripped 6 bases from V and 3 bases from J, with 11 bases between. The CDR3 spans 14 residues. In DNA, the CDR3 is TGTGCCAGCAGGCCGGGATTCTACACCGGGGAGCTGTTTTTT. Amino acid sequence: CASRPGFYTGELFF.

The genes are TRBV5-1 and TRBJ2-4; possibly TRBD2 for D (5 bases). Trimming cost V 4 bases and J 0 bases, with 14 bases left between them. Germline V CDR1 and CDR2: SGHRS, YFSETQ. This CDR3 spans 16 amino acids. CDR3 sequence (DNA): TGCGCCAGCAGCACCGGACTTCTCCTAGCCAAAAACATTCAGTACTTC. Its protein product is CASSTGLLLAKNIQYF.

J is TRBJ1-2 and V is TRBV2; TRBD1 matches at 10 bases. This CDR3 comprises 14 residues. Germline V CDR1 and CDR2: SNHLY, FYNNEI. J was trimmed by 4 bases and V by 6 bases; bases with no gene match: 5. This CDR3 is CASRSDRGSYGYTF. CDR3 nucleotides: TGTGCCAGCAGATCGGACAGGGGGTCCTATGGCTACACCTTC.

V gene TRBV27 combines with J gene TRBJ1-2; tentatively, D is TRBD1 (5 bases). The germline CDR1 and CDR2 sequences are MNHEY and SMNVEV (reference sequence). V was clipped by 2 bases and J by 2 bases, with 6 bases between them. The CDR3 length is 13 residues. In DNA, the CDR3 is TGTGCCAGCAGTTTAGCAGGGAACTATGGCTACACCTTC. It specifies CASSLAGNYGYTF.

This clone was seen more than once but under ten times. The chain is built from TRBV5-6 and TRBJ2-7; D unresolved. This CDR3 region has 14 residues. Germline-derived CDR1 and CDR2 are SGHDT and YYEEEE. The V end lost 0 bases, the J end lost 1 base, and 8 bases lay between the germline ends. As DNA, the CDR3 is TGTGCCAGCAGCTTGGTCAGTTTGTCCTACGAGCAGTACTTC. Residues: CASSLVSLSYEQYF.

To note about this clone: This CDR3 is also generated by other DNA sequences in the sample. The chain recombines TRBV7-2 with TRBJ2-2; D remains unclear. V lost 4 bases, J lost 0 bases, and 3 bases lay in between. Germline V gives CDR1 SGHTA, CDR2 FQGNSA. CDR3 length: 13 residues. The CDR3 bases are TGTGCCAGCAGCTCCGCGAACACCGGGGAGCTGTTTTTT. This gives the protein CASSSANTGELFF.

The chain is built from TRBV7-3 and TRBJ2-1; D is uncertain. The CDR3 length is 13 residues. Germline CDR1 is SGHTA and CDR2 is FQGTGA. Trimming took off 1 base at V and 10 bases at J, with 11 bases between the two ends. The CDR3 DNA follows: TGTGCCAGCAGCTTAATTCCCCCCCAGGAGCAGTTCTTC. It yields the protein CASSLIPPQEQFF.

This clone was seen once. For the CDR3, the DNA is TGCGCCAGCAGCCCGTCCTCCGGGACTGGCGGCCCCGGGGAGACCCAGTACTTC. Its protein product is CASSPSSGTGGPGETQYF. The gene calls are TRBV4-1 and TRBJ2-5, with a tentative D call TRBD2 (6 bases). V dropped 4 bases and J dropped 5 bases, with 26 bases sitting between them. This CDR3 has 18 amino acids. Germline CDR1 is MGHRA and CDR2 is YSYEKL.

The V and J genes are TRBV30 and TRBJ2-5; possibly TRBD2 for D (5 bases). This CDR3 comprises 13 residues. CDR1 is GTSNPN, CDR2 SVGIG, per germline (reference sequence). Between the trimmed V and J ends, which lost 0 bases and 4 bases, there was a span of 9 bases. CDR3 protein: CAWSVRLAETQYF. As DNA, the CDR3 is TGTGCCTGGAGTGTCCGTCTAGCAGAGACCCAGTACTTC.

The chain couples TRBV6-5 to TRBJ2-3, with D tentatively TRBD1 (6 bases). Trimming removed 6 bases at V and 2 bases at J, with 15 bases between. The germline CDR1 and CDR2 sequences are MNHEY and SVGAGI. The CDR3 length is 15 residues. The DNA for the CDR3 is TGTGCCAGCAGCTTAGGAACAGGGAACACAGATACGCAGTATTTT. It is translated as CASSLGTGNTDTQYF.

The rearrangement uses TRBV5-1 and TRBJ2-2, with TRBD1 identical over 8 bases. This CDR3 contains 16 residues. Per the germline V gene, CDR1 is SGHRS and CDR2 is YFSETQ. After removal of 0 bases from V and 1 base from J, the junction contained 2 bases not matched to a gene. Written as DNA, the CDR3 is TGCGCCAGCAGCTTGGAGGGACAGGTGAACACCGGGGAGCTGTTTTTT. It translates to CASSLEGQVNTGELFF. The full variable domain, with the rest looked up from reference TRBV5-1 and TRBJ2-2, is KAGVTQTPRYLIKTRGQQVTLSCSPISGHRSVSWYQQTPGQGLQFLFEYFSETQRNKGNFPGRFSGRQFSNSRSEMNVSTLELGDSALYLCASSLEGQVNTGELFFGEGSRLTVL.

In DNA form, the CDR3 reads TGTGCCAGCAGCTTAGTGGGGGCCTCCTACAATGAGCAGTTCTTC. Amino acids: CASSLVGASYNEQFF. The chain links TRBV7-9 to TRBJ2-1; D perhaps matches TRBD1 (6 bases). Germline V gives CDR1 SEHNR, CDR2 FQNEAQ (reference sequence). Between the trimmed V and J ends, which lost 1 base and 0 bases, there was a span of 7 bases. The CDR3 is 15 amino acids.